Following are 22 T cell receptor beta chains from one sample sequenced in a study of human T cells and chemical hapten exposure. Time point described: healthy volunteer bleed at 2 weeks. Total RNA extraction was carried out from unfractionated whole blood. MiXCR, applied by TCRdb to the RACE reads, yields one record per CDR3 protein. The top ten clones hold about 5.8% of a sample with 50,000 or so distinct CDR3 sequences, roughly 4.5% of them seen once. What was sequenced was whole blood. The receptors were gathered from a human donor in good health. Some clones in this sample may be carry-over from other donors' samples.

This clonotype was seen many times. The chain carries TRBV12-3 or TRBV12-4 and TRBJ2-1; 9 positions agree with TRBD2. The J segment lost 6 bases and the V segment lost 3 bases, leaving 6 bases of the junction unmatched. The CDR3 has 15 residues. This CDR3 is CASSFSGGRANEQFF. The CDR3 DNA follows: TGTGCCAGCAGTTTTAGTGGCGGGAGGGCCAATGAGCAGTTCTTC.

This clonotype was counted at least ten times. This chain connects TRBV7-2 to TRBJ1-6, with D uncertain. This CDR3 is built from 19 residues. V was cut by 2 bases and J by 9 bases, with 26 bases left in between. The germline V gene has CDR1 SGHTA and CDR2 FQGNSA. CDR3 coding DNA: TGTGCCAGCAGCTTAAGGTGGCGGGAGGGAAGGAGGGAGGCTTCACCCCTCCACTTT. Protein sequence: CASSLRWREGRREASPLHF. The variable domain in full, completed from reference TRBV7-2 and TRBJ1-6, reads GAGVSQSPSNKVTEKGKDVELRCDPISGHTALYWYRQSLGQGLEFLIYFQGNSAPDKSGLPSDRFSAERTGGSVSTLTIQRTQQEDSAVYLCASSLRWREGRREASPLHFGNGTRLTVT.

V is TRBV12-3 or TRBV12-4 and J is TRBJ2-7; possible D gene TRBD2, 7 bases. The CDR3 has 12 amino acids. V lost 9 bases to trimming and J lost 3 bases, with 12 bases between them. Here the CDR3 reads CASGGGYYEQYF. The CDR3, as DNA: TGTGCCAGTGGGGGGGGCTACTACGAGCAGTACTTC.

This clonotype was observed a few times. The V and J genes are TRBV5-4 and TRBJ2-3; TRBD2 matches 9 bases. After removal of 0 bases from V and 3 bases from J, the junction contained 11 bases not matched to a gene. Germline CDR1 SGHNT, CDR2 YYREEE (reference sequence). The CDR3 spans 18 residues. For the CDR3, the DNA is TGTGCCAGCAGCTTGGGAGGCGGGAGGGCCCTCGGTACAGATACGCAGTATTTT. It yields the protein CASSLGGGRALGTDTQYF.

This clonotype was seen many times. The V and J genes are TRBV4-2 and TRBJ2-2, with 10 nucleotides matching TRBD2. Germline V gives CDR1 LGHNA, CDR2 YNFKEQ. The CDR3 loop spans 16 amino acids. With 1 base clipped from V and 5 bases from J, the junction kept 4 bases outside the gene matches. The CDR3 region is CASSQASGRVTGELFF. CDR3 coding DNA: TGTGCCAGCAGCCAAGCCAGCGGGAGGGTAACCGGGGAGCTGTTTTTT.

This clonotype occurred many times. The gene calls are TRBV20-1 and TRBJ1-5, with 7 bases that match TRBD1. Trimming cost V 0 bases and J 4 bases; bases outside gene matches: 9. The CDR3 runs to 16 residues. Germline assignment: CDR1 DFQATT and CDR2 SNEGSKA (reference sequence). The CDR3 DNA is TGCAGTGCTAGAGAAGGCGCAGGGGGGATAAATCAGCCCCAGCATTTT. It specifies CSAREGAGGINQPQHF.

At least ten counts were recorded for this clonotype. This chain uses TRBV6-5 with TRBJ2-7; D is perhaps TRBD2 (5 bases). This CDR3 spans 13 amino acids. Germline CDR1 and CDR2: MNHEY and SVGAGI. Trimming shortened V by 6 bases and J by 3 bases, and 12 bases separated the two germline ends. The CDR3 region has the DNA TGTGCCAGCAGCCACCGGGAAGGCTACGAGCAGTACTTC. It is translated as CASSHREGYEQYF.

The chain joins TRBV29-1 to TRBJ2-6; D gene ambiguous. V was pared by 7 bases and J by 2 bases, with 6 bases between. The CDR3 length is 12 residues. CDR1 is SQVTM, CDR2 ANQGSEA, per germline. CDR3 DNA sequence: TGCAGCGCTTACGCTGGGGCCAACGTCCTGACTTTC. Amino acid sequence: CSAYAGANVLTF. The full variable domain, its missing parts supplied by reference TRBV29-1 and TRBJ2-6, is SAVISQKPSRDICQRGTSLTIQCQVDSQVTMMFWYRQQPGQSLTLIATANQGSEATYESGFVIDKFPISRPNLTFSTLTVSNMSPEDSSIYLCSAYAGANVLTFGAGSRLTVL.

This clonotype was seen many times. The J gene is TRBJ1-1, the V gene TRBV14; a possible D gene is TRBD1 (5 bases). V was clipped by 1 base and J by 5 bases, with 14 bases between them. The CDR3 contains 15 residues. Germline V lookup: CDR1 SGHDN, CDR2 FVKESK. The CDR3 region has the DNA TGTGCCAGCAGCCAAGCGGCGGGGCGAAGGACTGAAGCTTTCTTT. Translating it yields CASSQAAGRRTEAFF.

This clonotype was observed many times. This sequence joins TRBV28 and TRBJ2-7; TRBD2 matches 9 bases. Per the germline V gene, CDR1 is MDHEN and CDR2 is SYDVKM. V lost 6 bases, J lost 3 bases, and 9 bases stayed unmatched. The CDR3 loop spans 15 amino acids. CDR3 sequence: CASRPLAGKGYEQYF. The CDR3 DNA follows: TGTGCCAGCAGACCCCTAGCGGGGAAAGGCTACGAGCAGTACTTC.

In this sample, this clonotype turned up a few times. The CDR3 spells CASSQGRIATQYF. As DNA, the CDR3 is TGTGCCAGCAGCCAAGGCCGTATAGCTACGCAGTATTTT. This chain connects TRBV3-1 to TRBJ2-3; D not resolved. The CDR3 loop spans 13 amino acids. V lost 1 base and J 8 bases, leaving 10 bases between the germline ends. CDR1 is LGHDT and CDR2 is YNNKEL in the germline V gene (reference sequence).

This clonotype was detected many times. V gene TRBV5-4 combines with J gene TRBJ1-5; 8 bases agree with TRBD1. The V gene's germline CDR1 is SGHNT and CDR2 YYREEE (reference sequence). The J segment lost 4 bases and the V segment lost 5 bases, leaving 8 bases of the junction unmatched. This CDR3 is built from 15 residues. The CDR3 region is CASSSGQGRNQPQHF. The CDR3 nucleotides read TGTGCCAGCAGTTCCGGACAGGGACGGAATCAGCCCCAGCATTTT.

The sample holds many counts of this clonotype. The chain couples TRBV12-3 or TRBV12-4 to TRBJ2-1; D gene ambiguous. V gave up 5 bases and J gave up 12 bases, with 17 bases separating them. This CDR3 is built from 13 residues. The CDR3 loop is CASSTHGPTGQFF. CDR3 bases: TGTGCCAGCAGTACCCATGGACCAACGGGGCAGTTCTTC.

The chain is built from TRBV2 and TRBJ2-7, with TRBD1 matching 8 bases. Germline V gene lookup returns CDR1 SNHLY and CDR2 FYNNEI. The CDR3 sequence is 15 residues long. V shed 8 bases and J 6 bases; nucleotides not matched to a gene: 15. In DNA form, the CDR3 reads TGTGCCAGCTGGGATCTAGGACAGGGAAGGTCCGAGCAGTACTTC. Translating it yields CASWDLGQGRSEQYF.

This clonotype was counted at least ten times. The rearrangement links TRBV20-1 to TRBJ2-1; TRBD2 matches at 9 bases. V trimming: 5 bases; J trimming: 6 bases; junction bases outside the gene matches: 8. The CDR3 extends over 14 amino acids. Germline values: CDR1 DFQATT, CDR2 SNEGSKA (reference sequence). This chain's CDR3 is CSASSGLATNEQFF. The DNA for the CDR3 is TGCAGTGCTTCGTCCGGACTAGCGACCAATGAGCAGTTCTTC.

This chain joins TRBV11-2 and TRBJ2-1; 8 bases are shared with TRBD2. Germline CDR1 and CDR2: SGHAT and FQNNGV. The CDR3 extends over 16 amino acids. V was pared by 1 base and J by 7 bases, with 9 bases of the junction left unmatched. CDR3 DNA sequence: TGTGCCAGCAGCTTAGTCCTAGCGGGTGGTGGGAATGAGCAGTTCTTC. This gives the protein CASSLVLAGGGNEQFF. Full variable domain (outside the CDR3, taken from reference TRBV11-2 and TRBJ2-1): EAGVAQSPRYKIIEKRQSVAFWCNPISGHATLYWYQQILGQGPKLLIQFQNNGVVDDSQLPKDRFSAERLKGVDSTLKIQPAKLEDSAVYLCASSLVLAGGGNEQFFGPGTRLTVL.

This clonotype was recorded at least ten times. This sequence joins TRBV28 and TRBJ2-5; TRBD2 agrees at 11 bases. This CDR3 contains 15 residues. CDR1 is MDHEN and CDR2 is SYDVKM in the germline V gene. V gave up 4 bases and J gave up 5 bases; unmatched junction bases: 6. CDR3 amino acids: CASSSLTSGSETQYF. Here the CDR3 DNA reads TGTGCCAGCAGTTCCCTTACTAGCGGGAGTGAGACCCAGTACTTC.

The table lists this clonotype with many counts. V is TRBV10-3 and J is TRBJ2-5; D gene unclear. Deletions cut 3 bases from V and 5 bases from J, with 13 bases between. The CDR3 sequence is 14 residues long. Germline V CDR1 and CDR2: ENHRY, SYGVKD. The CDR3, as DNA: TGTGCCATCAGTGACGGATTCCAAGGGGAGACCCAGTACTTC. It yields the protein CAISDGFQGETQYF.

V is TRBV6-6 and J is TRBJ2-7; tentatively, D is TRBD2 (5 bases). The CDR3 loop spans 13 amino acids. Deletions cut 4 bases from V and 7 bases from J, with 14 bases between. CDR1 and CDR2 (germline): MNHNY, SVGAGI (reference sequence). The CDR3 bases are TGTGCCAGCAGTTGGATGGGCACGGGAGAGCAGTACTTC. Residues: CASSWMGTGEQYF.

The CDR3 loop is CASSLWGGGGHIQYF. CDR3 coding DNA: TGTGCCAGCAGTTTATGGGGAGGGGGGGGCCACATTCAGTACTTC. The V and J genes are TRBV28 and TRBJ2-4; D is possibly TRBD2 (7 bases). CDR1 and CDR2 from the germline V gene are MDHEN and SYDVKM. This CDR3 contains 15 residues. Trimming took off 0 bases at V and 8 bases at J, with 14 bases between the two ends. The complete variable domain, with remaining parts taken from reference TRBV28 and TRBJ2-4, reads DVKVTQSSRYLVKRTGEKVFLECVQDMDHENMFWYRQDPGLGLRLIYFSYDVKMKEKGDIPEGYSVSREKKERFSLILESASTNQTSMYLCASSLWGGGGHIQYFGAGTRLSVL.

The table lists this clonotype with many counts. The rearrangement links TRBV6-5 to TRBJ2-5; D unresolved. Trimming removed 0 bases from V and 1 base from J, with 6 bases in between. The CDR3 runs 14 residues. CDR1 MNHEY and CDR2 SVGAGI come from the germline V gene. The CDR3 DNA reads TGTGCCAGCAGTTACTCCTTCAGCCAAGAGACCCAGTACTTC. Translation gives CASSYSFSQETQYF.

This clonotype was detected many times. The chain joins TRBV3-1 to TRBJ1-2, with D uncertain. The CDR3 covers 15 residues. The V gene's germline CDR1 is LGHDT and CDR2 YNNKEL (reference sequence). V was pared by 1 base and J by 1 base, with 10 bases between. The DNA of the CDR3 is TGTGCCAGCAGCCAAGGCGGAGGGAATAACTATGGCTACACCTTC. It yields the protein CASSQGGGNNYGYTF.